What follows describes a single T cell receptor beta chain. The antigen is undetermined. The data belong to a study of Ad26.COV2.S vaccination and SARS-CoV-2 variants. The method was immunoSEQ multiplex PCR; TCRdb's version includes in-frame clones alone and lacks a portion of them. The sample records approximately 450,000 clones, around 90% being singletons. General observations from the study: Vaccinees and placebo recipients showed similar non-spike TCR breadth. Post-vaccination spike-specific CD8+ and CD4+ T cell responses reportedly had substantial breadth.

The treatment here: approximately 18 received Ad26.COV2.S at low or high dose, single or two shots; about 5 received placebo; per-sample allocation not given. Collection of the samples took place on day 63 after the first injection of vaccine or placebo. The V end was cut by 10 bases, the J end by 2 bases, with 27 bases between. Germline V gene lookup returns CDR1 SGDLS and CDR2 YYNGEE. This CDR3 has 18 residues. The chain is built from TRBV9 and TRBJ2-2; the D gene is possibly TRBD1 (6 bases). The specimen comprised peripheral blood, sampled in a trial of Ad26.COV2.S vaccine versus placebo. The receptor's source is a person aged 18-60 years who received the Ad26.COV2.S COVID-19 vaccine or a placebo. The CDR3 region has the DNA TGTGCCTGGCGTCGGGATGATCAGAGGACAGATAACACCGGGGAGCTGTTTTTT. Translated, it gives CAWRRDDQRTDNTGELFF. Supplemented by reference TRBV9 and TRBJ2-2, the full variable domain reads DSGVTQTPKHLITATGQRVTLRCSPRSGDLSVYWYQQSLDQGLQFLIQYYNGEERAKGNILERFSAQQFPDLHSELNLSSLELGDSALYFCAWRRDDQRTDNTGELFFGEGSRLTVL.